The rows below give T cell receptor beta chains drawn from one sample of a study of T cells in Graves' hyperthyroidism and ophthalmopathy. TCRdb used MiXCR to reprocess the multiplex PCR reads, holding one entry per CDR3 protein. The repertoire holds around 600,000 distinct CDR3 sequences, with 45% as singletons. The sample comprised peripheral blood or thyroid tissue (not recorded which). The receptors originated from an adult man with Graves' disease, either hyperthyroidism or ophthalmopathy (not recorded which). CDR3s include the opening cysteine and the closing phenylalanine or tryptophan. Fields, in order: D gene, J gene, clone size, V gene, CDR3 protein, CDR3 DNA. D genes are given only for firm matches. The listing skips clone size in some rows; elsewhere it reads once, few, many or a size class.

d_call: NA
j_call: TRBJ2-7
clone_size: few
v_call: TRBV4-1
cdr3_aa: CASSQGGVHEQYF
cdr3_nt: TGCGCCAGCAGCCAAGGCGGGGTTCACGAGCAGTACTTC

d_call: NA
j_call: TRBJ1-3
clone_size: many
v_call: TRBV29-1
cdr3_aa: CSVERGAGNTIYF
cdr3_nt: TGCAGCGTTGAGCGGGGGGCTGGAAACACCATATATTTT

d_call: NA
j_call: TRBJ1-3
clone_size: NA
v_call: TRBV2
cdr3_aa: CASRAHKFSGNTIYF
cdr3_nt: TGTGCCAGCAGAGCACACAAGTTCTCTGGAAACACCATATATTTT

d_call: NA
j_call: TRBJ2-2
clone_size: NA
v_call: TRBV6-5
cdr3_aa: CASSYLGTGELFF
cdr3_nt: TGTGCCAGCAGTTACCTGGGCACCGGGGAGCTGTTTTTT

d_call: NA
j_call: TRBJ1-1
clone_size: NA
v_call: TRBV7-9
cdr3_aa: CASSLRPLTEAFF
cdr3_nt: TGTGCCAGCAGCTTACGACCTCTGACTGAAGCTTTCTTT

d_call: NA
j_call: TRBJ2-5
clone_size: few
v_call: TRBV12-3/TRBV12-4
cdr3_aa: CASSDIGRAGTQYF
cdr3_nt: TGTGCCAGCAGTGACATCGGACGGGCCGGGACCCAGTACTTC

d_call: TRBD1
j_call: TRBJ2-7
clone_size: NA
v_call: TRBV10-3
cdr3_aa: CASSPEGGRTYEQYF
cdr3_nt: TGTGCCAGCTCACCAGAAGGGGGCCGAACCTACGAGCAGTACTTC

d_call: NA
j_call: TRBJ1-5
clone_size: NA
v_call: TRBV2
cdr3_aa: CASSEGTVRDQPQHF
cdr3_nt: TGTGCCAGCAGTGAAGGGACAGTTCGGGATCAGCCCCAGCATTTT

d_call: TRBD2
j_call: TRBJ2-2
clone_size: few
v_call: TRBV20-1
cdr3_aa: CSARRSGGTGELFF
cdr3_nt: TGCAGTGCTAGGCGGAGCGGGGGCACCGGGGAGCTGTTTTTT

d_call: TRBD1
j_call: TRBJ1-3
clone_size: NA
v_call: TRBV10-3
cdr3_aa: CASSYSQQGAGNTIYF
cdr3_nt: TGTGCCAGCAGTTACTCTCAGCAGGGGGCTGGAAACACCATATATTTT

d_call: TRBD1
j_call: TRBJ1-2
clone_size: few
v_call: TRBV19
cdr3_aa: CASSILGGTVNYGYTF
cdr3_nt: TGTGCCAGTAGTATTCTTGGTGGGACAGTTAACTATGGCTACACCTTC

d_call: NA
j_call: TRBJ1-5
clone_size: many
v_call: TRBV10-3
cdr3_aa: CAISESGTSNQPQHF
cdr3_nt: TGTGCCATCAGTGAGTCCGGCACTAGCAATCAGCCCCAGCATTTT

d_call: NA
j_call: TRBJ2-2
clone_size: NA
v_call: TRBV5-1
cdr3_aa: CASSGFRDNGELFF
cdr3_nt: TGCGCCAGCAGCGGATTCAGGGATAACGGGGAGCTGTTTTTT

d_call: TRBD1
j_call: TRBJ1-2
clone_size: NA
v_call: TRBV5-6
cdr3_aa: CASSTYRTGRNGYGYTF
cdr3_nt: TGTGCCAGCAGCACCTATCGGACAGGGCGGAATGGCTATGGCTACACCTTC

d_call: NA
j_call: TRBJ1-2
clone_size: many
v_call: TRBV2
cdr3_aa: CASRETANYGYTF
cdr3_nt: TGTGCCAGCAGAGAAACAGCTAACTATGGCTACACCTTC

d_call: NA
j_call: TRBJ1-5
clone_size: once
v_call: TRBV7-6
cdr3_aa: CASSASAGWGNQPQHF
cdr3_nt: TGTGCCAGCAGCGCGTCAGCAGGGTGGGGCAATCAGCCCCAGCATTTT

d_call: NA
j_call: TRBJ2-7
clone_size: NA
v_call: TRBV7-8
cdr3_aa: CASSFGQDAYEQYF
cdr3_nt: TGTGCCAGCAGCTTTGGTCAAGACGCCTACGAGCAGTACTTC

d_call: NA
j_call: TRBJ1-6
clone_size: NA
v_call: TRBV10-3
cdr3_aa: CASRLTGNNSPLHF
cdr3_nt: TGTGCCAGCAGGCTGACAGGAAATAATTCACCCCTCCACTTT

d_call: NA
j_call: TRBJ1-1
clone_size: few
v_call: TRBV5-4
cdr3_aa: CASSGPRTVNTEAFF
cdr3_nt: TGTGCCAGCAGCGGTCCGCGGACAGTGAACACTGAAGCTTTCTTT

d_call: NA
j_call: TRBJ1-5
clone_size: few
v_call: TRBV10-3
cdr3_aa: CAISEVGTPGTFQGYGQPQHF
cdr3_nt: TGTGCCATCAGTGAGGTGGGGACTCCCGGGACATTTCAAGGCTACGGTCAGCCCCAGCATTTT

d_call: NA
j_call: TRBJ2-5
clone_size: once
v_call: TRBV10-3
cdr3_aa: CASQGYQETQYF
cdr3_nt: TGTGCCTCACAGGGATACCAAGAGACCCAGTACTTC

d_call: NA
j_call: TRBJ1-2
clone_size: few
v_call: TRBV30
cdr3_aa: CAWSADQAGYTF
cdr3_nt: TGTGCCTGGAGTGCGGACCAGGCTGGCTACACCTTC

d_call: TRBD1
j_call: TRBJ1-5
clone_size: NA
v_call: TRBV9
cdr3_aa: CASSVADRVGDQPQHF
cdr3_nt: TGTGCCAGCAGCGTTGCCGACAGGGTGGGGGATCAGCCCCAGCATTTT

d_call: NA
j_call: TRBJ1-2
clone_size: NA
v_call: TRBV6-6
cdr3_aa: CASSTALAGNYGYTF
cdr3_nt: TGTGCCAGCAGTACCGCTCTCGCGGGGAACTATGGCTACACCTTC

d_call: NA
j_call: TRBJ1-2
clone_size: NA
v_call: TRBV9
cdr3_aa: CASSKQGEYGYTF
cdr3_nt: TGTGCCAGCAGCAAACAGGGAGAATATGGCTACACCTTC

d_call: TRBD2
j_call: TRBJ2-5
clone_size: NA
v_call: TRBV9
cdr3_aa: CASSGGSGQETQYF
cdr3_nt: TGTGCCAGCTCCGGGGGTAGCGGGCAAGAGACCCAGTACTTC

d_call: NA
j_call: TRBJ1-3
clone_size: NA
v_call: TRBV2
cdr3_aa: CASSERGTRSNTIYF
cdr3_nt: TGTGCCAGCAGTGAACGGGGGACTCGGAGCAACACCATATATTTT

d_call: TRBD2
j_call: TRBJ2-7
clone_size: NA
v_call: TRBV11-2
cdr3_aa: CASSFVLAGNYEQYF
cdr3_nt: TGTGCCAGCAGCTTCGTACTAGCGGGTAACTACGAGCAGTACTTC

d_call: NA
j_call: TRBJ1-1
clone_size: NA
v_call: TRBV11-2
cdr3_aa: CASSVAVGRGNTEAFF
cdr3_nt: TGTGCCAGCAGCGTGGCCGTGGGCAGGGGGAACACTGAAGCTTTCTTT

d_call: NA
j_call: TRBJ1-2
clone_size: once
v_call: TRBV29-1
cdr3_aa: CSVGTPVGYTF
cdr3_nt: TGCAGCGTTGGGACACCAGTTGGCTACACCTTC

d_call: NA
j_call: TRBJ1-5
clone_size: many
v_call: TRBV20-1
cdr3_aa: CSASDGAGPQHF
cdr3_nt: TGCAGTGCAAGCGACGGTGCAGGGCCCCAGCATTTT

d_call: NA
j_call: TRBJ1-2
clone_size: few
v_call: TRBV2
cdr3_aa: CASSLFGVGDYGYTF
cdr3_nt: TGTGCCAGCAGTCTCTTCGGGGTCGGGGACTATGGCTACACCTTC

d_call: TRBD2
j_call: TRBJ2-7
clone_size: many
v_call: TRBV7-2
cdr3_aa: CASSLWAGGSYEQYF
cdr3_nt: TGTGCCAGCAGCTTATGGGCGGGAGGGAGCTACGAGCAGTACTTC

d_call: TRBD1
j_call: TRBJ1-4
clone_size: once
v_call: TRBV29-1
cdr3_aa: CSAGQGYEKLFF
cdr3_nt: TGCAGCGCTGGACAGGGATATGAAAAACTGTTTTTT

d_call: NA
j_call: TRBJ2-5
clone_size: few
v_call: TRBV7-9
cdr3_aa: CASSQGGVLRRQETQYF
cdr3_nt: TGTGCCAGCAGCCAAGGAGGAGTGCTCAGAAGACAAGAGACCCAGTACTTC

d_call: TRBD1
j_call: TRBJ2-7
clone_size: NA
v_call: TRBV6-5
cdr3_aa: CASSSTGNSPYEQYF
cdr3_nt: TGTGCCAGCAGTTCGACAGGGAATTCGCCCTACGAGCAGTACTTC

d_call: NA
j_call: TRBJ1-1
clone_size: once
v_call: TRBV5-1
cdr3_aa: CASSWTGAEAFF
cdr3_nt: TGCGCCAGCAGCTGGACCGGGGCTGAAGCTTTCTTT

d_call: TRBD1
j_call: TRBJ1-1
clone_size: NA
v_call: TRBV14
cdr3_aa: CASTAGGLTEAFF
cdr3_nt: TGTGCCAGCACCGCAGGGGGGTTGACTGAAGCTTTCTTT

d_call: TRBD1
j_call: TRBJ2-7
clone_size: NA
v_call: TRBV9
cdr3_aa: CASSKGQGFEQYF
cdr3_nt: TGTGCCAGCAGCAAGGGACAGGGTTTCGAGCAGTACTTC

d_call: NA
j_call: TRBJ1-2
clone_size: NA
v_call: TRBV25-1
cdr3_aa: CASSELGAGGYTF
cdr3_nt: TGTGCCAGCAGTGAACTGGGGGCGGGCGGCTACACCTTC

d_call: NA
j_call: TRBJ1-2
clone_size: NA
v_call: TRBV7-2
cdr3_aa: CASTLAIGGPYGYTF
cdr3_nt: TGTGCCAGCACCCTAGCTATCGGGGGGCCTTATGGCTACACCTTC

d_call: NA
j_call: TRBJ1-4
clone_size: few
v_call: TRBV20-1
cdr3_aa: CSAGGSNEKLFF
cdr3_nt: TGCAGTGCTGGGGGTTCGAATGAAAAACTGTTTTTT

d_call: NA
j_call: TRBJ2-7
clone_size: NA
v_call: TRBV11-2
cdr3_aa: CASSPADRSRYEQYF
cdr3_nt: TGTGCCAGCAGTCCGGCTGACAGGTCTCGCTACGAGCAGTACTTC

d_call: TRBD1
j_call: TRBJ2-7
clone_size: many
v_call: TRBV7-3
cdr3_aa: CASSEGQFYEQYF
cdr3_nt: TGTGCCAGCAGCGAGGGACAGTTTTACGAGCAGTACTTC

d_call: TRBD1
j_call: TRBJ1-1
clone_size: few
v_call: TRBV14
cdr3_aa: CASSPEGQSTEAFF
cdr3_nt: TGTGCCAGCAGCCCGGAGGGACAGAGTACTGAAGCTTTCTTT

d_call: TRBD1
j_call: TRBJ1-5
clone_size: NA
v_call: TRBV24-1
cdr3_aa: CATSEPDRDNQPQHF
cdr3_nt: TGTGCCACCAGTGAACCGGACAGGGACAATCAGCCCCAGCATTTT

d_call: NA
j_call: TRBJ1-4
clone_size: NA
v_call: TRBV9
cdr3_aa: CASSQQGWQTNEKLFF
cdr3_nt: TGTGCCAGCTCGCAACAGGGATGGCAAACTAATGAAAAACTGTTTTTT

d_call: NA
j_call: TRBJ1-1
clone_size: few
v_call: TRBV19
cdr3_aa: CASSIRRGKHTEAFF
cdr3_nt: TGTGCCAGTAGTATAAGGCGGGGTAAGCACACTGAAGCTTTCTTT

d_call: NA
j_call: TRBJ1-2
clone_size: NA
v_call: TRBV2
cdr3_aa: CASNGGSRAQRGYTF
cdr3_nt: TGTGCCAGCAACGGGGGGAGTCGGGCACAACGCGGCTACACCTTC